A single sample gave rise to the 7 T cell receptor beta chains below, sequenced in a study of blood T cell repertoires in COVID-19. Assay used: immunoSEQ multiplex PCR; TCRdb lists only in-frame clones, some missing. The profile covers 250,000 to 300,000 clones, with 90% appearing a single time and roughly 1.1% taken by the ten largest. Sequences were obtained from PBMCs or T cells enriched from blood (not recorded which). These receptors came from a woman in her twenties or thirties who had recovered from COVID-19.

The rearrangement joins TRBV11-3 to TRBJ2-1; 11 bases match TRBD2. V was clipped by 0 bases and J by 10 bases; unmatched bases: 8. The CDR3 has 16 amino acids. Germline V gives CDR1 SGHNT, CDR2 YENEEA. CDR3 in amino acids: CASSLELAGAIREQFF. The CDR3 coding sequence is TGTGCCAGCAGCTTAGAACTAGCGGGAGCCATTCGGGAGCAGTTCTTC.

The chain combines TRBV3-1 (or the pseudogene TRBV3-2) with TRBJ2-7; 10 bases fit TRBD1. The CDR3 is 14 residues long. V lost 4 bases and J lost 2; bases outside the gene matches: 2. Germline values: CDR1 LGHDT, CDR2 YNNKEL (reference sequence). The CDR3 DNA is TGTGCCAGCAGCCGGGACAGGGGAGCCTACGAGCAGTACTTC. It codes for CASSRDRGAYEQYF.

J is TRBJ1-2 and V is TRBV6-5; D is unresolved. The CDR3 is made up of 12 amino acids. Germline assignment: CDR1 MNHEY and CDR2 SVGAGI. V was trimmed by 8 bases and J by 5 bases, leaving 12 bases between them. CDR3 protein: CASQSETYGYTF. The CDR3 coding sequence is TGTGCCAGCCAATCTGAAACTTATGGCTACACCTTC.

This chain joins TRBV18 and TRBJ2-7; 12 bases line up with TRBD1. The CDR3 runs 16 residues. Germline assignment: CDR1 KGHSH and CDR2 LQKENI. The trim removed 3 bases at V and 5 bases at J, leaving 8 bases unmatched. Written as DNA, the CDR3 is TGTGCCAGCTCACCCAGGGGACAGGGGGCGCATAACGAGCAGTACTTC. Translation: CASSPRGQGAHNEQYF. Based on the CDR3 plus reference TRBV18 and TRBJ2-7, the full variable domain is NAGVMQNPRHLVRRRGQEARLRCSPMKGHSHVYWYRQLPEEGLKFMVYLQKENIIDESGMPKERFSAEFPKEGPSILRIQQVVRGDSAAYFCASSPRGQGAHNEQYFGPGTRLTVT.

The gene calls are TRBV19 and TRBJ1-1; maybe TRBD1 (6 bases). V shed 9 bases and J shed 0 bases, with 11 bases lying between them. The germline gives CDR1 LNHDA, CDR2 SQIVND (reference sequence). The CDR3 spans 13 residues. CDR3 sequence (DNA): TGTGCCAGCCAGGACAGACTGAACACTGAAGCTTTCTTT. This codes for CASQDRLNTEAFF. Full variable domain (outside the CDR3, taken from reference TRBV19 and TRBJ1-1): DGGITQSPKYLFRKEGQNVTLSCEQNLNHDAMYWYRQDPGQGLRLIYYSQIVNDFQKGDIAEGYSVSREKKESFPLTVTSAQKNPTAFYLCASQDRLNTEAFFGQGTRLTVV.

The CDR3 nucleotides are TGTGCCAGCAGCCCTGGGACAGGGTTGACCGGGGAGCTGTTTTTT. Protein product: CASSPGTGLTGELFF. The gene calls are TRBV7-6 and TRBJ2-2; 9 bases are a match to TRBD1. Germline CDR1 reads SGHVS; CDR2 reads FNYEAQ. The CDR3 has 15 amino acids. The J segment lost 5 bases and the V segment lost 5 bases, leaving 6 bases of the junction unmatched.

The genes are TRBV11-2 and TRBJ2-7, with 7 bases fitting TRBD1. Germline V gives CDR1 SGHAT, CDR2 FQNNGV. V shed 4 bases and J 0 bases; nucleotides not matched to a gene: 6. This CDR3 comprises 15 residues. Written as DNA, the CDR3 is TGTGCCAGCAGCTCACAAGGGGACAGCTCCTACGAGCAGTACTTC. This gives the protein CASSSQGDSSYEQYF. Full variable domain (outside the CDR3, taken from reference TRBV11-2 and TRBJ2-7): EAGVAQSPRYKIIEKRQSVAFWCNPISGHATLYWYQQILGQGPKLLIQFQNNGVVDDSQLPKDRFSAERLKGVDSTLKIQPAKLEDSAVYLCASSSQGDSSYEQYFGPGTRLTVT.